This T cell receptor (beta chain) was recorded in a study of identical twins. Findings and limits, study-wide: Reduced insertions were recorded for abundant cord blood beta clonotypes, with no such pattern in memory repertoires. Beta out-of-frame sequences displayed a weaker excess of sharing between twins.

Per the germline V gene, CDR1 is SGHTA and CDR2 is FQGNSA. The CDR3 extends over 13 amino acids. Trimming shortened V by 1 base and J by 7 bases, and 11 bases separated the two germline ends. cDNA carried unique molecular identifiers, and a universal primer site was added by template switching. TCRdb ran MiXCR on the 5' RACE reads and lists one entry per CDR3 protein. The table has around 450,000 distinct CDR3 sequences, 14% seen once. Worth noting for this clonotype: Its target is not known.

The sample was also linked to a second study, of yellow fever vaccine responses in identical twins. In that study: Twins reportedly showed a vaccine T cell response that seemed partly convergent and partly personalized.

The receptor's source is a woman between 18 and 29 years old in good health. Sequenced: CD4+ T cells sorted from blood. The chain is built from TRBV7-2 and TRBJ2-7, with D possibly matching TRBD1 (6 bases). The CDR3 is CASSLGRGWEQYF. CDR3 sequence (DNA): TGTGCCAGCAGCTTAGGTAGGGGGTGGGAGCAGTACTTC.